Sequencing of this T cell receptor (beta chain) was carried out in a study of identical twins. Study-level points and caveats: Excess twin sharing in beta out-of-frame sequences was weaker. For zero-insertion analyses, partial confounding could come from invariant MAIT and iNKT cells.

The CDR3 sequence is 14 residues long. Germline CDR1 DFQATT, CDR2 SNEGSKA (reference sequence). V lost 0 bases to trimming and J lost 6 bases, with 11 bases between them. TCRdb fed the 5' RACE reads into MiXCR, producing one record per CDR3 protein. The sample includes about 200,000 distinct CDR3 sequences, roughly a tenth of them seen just once. This clonotype was found many times. Its antigen is unidentified. The source of this sequence is a man aged 45-65 years in good health. The chain uses TRBV20-1 and TRBJ2-2, with D perhaps TRBD2 (6 bases). Sequenced sample: memory T cells sorted from blood. This chain's CDR3 is CSARDLREAGELFF. CDR3 DNA: TGCAGTGCTAGAGATCTGCGGGAAGCCGGGGAGCTGTTTTTT.